This T cell receptor beta chain was documented in a study of T cell responses to AZD1222 COVID-19 vaccine. Study as a whole: Analysis merged second doses at about 4 or about 12 weeks.

Overall study results and limits: A reported finding is that nearly half of spike-specific TCRs target unmutated variant regions.

Libraries were prepared by immunoSEQ multiplex PCR; TCRdb keeps only in-frame clonotypes and omits some of them. The sample yields 150,000 to 200,000 clones, roughly 92% seen once. The CDR3 loop spans 15 amino acids. Trimming cost V 7 bases and J 6 bases, with 19 bases left between them. The germline V gene has CDR1 MNHEY and CDR2 SVGAGI. Regarding this clone: Its target is not known.

V usage is TRBV6-5 and J usage is TRBJ1-5; a weak D match, TRBD1 (5 bases). The sequences come from peripheral blood, collected on day 0 of AZD1222 vaccination. This TCR was sampled from an adult in good health. The CDR3 reads CASTAKGIVGQPQHF. CDR3 nucleotide sequence: TGTGCCAGCACCGCCAAGGGGATAGTAGGTCAGCCCCAGCATTTT.